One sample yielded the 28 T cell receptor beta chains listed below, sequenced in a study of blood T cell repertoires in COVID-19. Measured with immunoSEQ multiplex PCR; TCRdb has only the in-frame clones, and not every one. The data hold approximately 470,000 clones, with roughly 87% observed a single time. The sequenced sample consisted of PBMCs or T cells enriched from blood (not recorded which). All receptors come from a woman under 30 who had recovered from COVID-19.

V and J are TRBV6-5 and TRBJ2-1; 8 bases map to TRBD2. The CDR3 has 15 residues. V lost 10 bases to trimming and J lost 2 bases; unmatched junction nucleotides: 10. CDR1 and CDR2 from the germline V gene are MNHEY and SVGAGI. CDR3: CATSEKRGPYNEQFF. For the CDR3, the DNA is TGTGCCACCTCAGAAAAGCGGGGGCCCTACAATGAGCAGTTCTTC.

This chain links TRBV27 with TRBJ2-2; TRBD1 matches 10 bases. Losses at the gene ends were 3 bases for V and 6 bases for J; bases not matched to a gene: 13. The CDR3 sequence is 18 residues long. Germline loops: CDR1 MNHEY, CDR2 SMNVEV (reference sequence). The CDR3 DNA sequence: TGTGCCAGCAGTTTTTTTTTCTACCGGGACAGGGGCTCCGGGGAGCTGTTTTTT. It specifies CASSFFFYRDRGSGELFF.

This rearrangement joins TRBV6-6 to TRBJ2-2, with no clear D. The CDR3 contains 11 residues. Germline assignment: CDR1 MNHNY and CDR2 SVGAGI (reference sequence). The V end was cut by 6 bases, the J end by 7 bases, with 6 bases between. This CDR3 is CASRPDGELFF. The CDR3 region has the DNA TGTGCCAGCAGGCCAGACGGGGAGCTGTTTTTT.

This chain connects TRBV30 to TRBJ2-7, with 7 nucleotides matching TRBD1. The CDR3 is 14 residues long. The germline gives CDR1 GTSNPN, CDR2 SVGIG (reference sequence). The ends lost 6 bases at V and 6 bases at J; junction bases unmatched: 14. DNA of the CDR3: TGTGCCTGTACAGACAGGGCGTTTTCTCGCGAGCAGTACTTC. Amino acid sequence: CACTDRAFSREQYF.

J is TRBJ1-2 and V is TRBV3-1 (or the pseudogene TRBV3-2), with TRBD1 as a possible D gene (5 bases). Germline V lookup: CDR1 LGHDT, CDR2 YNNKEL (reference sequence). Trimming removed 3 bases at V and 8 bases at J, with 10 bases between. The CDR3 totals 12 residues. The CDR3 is CASSQTVQGYTF. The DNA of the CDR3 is TGTGCCAGCAGCCAGACAGTACAAGGCTACACCTTC.

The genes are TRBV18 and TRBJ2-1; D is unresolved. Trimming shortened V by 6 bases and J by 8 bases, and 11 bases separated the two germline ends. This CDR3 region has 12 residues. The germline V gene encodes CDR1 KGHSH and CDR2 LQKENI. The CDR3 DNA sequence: TGTGCCAGCTCGGTTACTGTTGATGAGCAGTTCTTC. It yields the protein CASSVTVDEQFF.

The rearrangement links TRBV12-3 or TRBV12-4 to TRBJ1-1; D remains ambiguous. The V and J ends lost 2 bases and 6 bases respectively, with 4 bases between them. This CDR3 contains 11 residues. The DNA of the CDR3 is TGTGCCAGCAGTTTAACTTCTGAAGCTTTCTTT. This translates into CASSLTSEAFF.

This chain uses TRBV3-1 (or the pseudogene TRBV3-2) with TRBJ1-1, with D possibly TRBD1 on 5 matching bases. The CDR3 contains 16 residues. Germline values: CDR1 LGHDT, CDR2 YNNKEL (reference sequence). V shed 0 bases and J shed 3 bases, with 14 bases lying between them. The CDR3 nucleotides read TGTGCCAGCAGCCAAGATTTGGGGCGGTTGGACACTGAAGCTTTCTTT. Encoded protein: CASSQDLGRLDTEAFF.

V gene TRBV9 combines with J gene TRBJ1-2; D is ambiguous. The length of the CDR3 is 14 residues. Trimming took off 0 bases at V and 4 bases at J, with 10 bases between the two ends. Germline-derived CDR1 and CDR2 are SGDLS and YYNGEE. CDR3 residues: CASSVDSYLYGYTF. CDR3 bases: TGTGCCAGCAGCGTAGACTCGTATCTCTATGGCTACACCTTC.

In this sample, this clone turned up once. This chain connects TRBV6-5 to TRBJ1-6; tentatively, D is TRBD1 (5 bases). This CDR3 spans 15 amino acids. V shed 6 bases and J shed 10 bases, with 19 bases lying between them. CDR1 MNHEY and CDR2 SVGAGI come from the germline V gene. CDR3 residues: CASRPGQSGISPLHF. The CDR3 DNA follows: TGTGCCAGCAGGCCCGGACAATCCGGTATCTCACCCCTCCACTTT.

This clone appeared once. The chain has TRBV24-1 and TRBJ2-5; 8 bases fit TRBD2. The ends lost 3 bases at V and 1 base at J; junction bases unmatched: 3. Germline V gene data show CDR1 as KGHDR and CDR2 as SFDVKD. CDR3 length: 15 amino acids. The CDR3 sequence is CATSDTGGSQETQYF. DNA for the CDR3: TGTGCCACCAGTGATACGGGGGGGAGCCAAGAGACCCAGTACTTC.

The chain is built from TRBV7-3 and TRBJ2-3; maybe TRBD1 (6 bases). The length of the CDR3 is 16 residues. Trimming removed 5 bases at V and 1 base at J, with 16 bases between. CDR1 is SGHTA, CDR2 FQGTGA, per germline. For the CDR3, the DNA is TGTGCCAGCAGCACAGGGCTAGCTCAGGGCACAGATACGCAGTATTTT. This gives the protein CASSTGLAQGTDTQYF.

CDR3 nucleotides: TGTGCCAGCAGCCCGGGGGGTTTTTCGGCGTGGGGCTACACCTTC. Its translation is CASSPGGFSAWGYTF. J is TRBJ1-2 and V is TRBV5-5, with D maybe TRBD1 (5 bases). V lost 4 bases and J 8 bases, leaving 21 bases between the germline ends. Germline lookup yields CDR1 SGHKS and CDR2 YYEKEE (reference sequence). The CDR3 is made up of 15 amino acids.

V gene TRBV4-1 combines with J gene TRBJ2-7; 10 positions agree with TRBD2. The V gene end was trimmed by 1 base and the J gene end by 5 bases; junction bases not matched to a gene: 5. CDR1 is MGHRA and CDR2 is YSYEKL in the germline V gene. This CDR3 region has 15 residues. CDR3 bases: TGCGCCAGCAGCCAAGGAGCGGGGGGGCAGAACGAGCAGTACTTC. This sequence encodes CASSQGAGGQNEQYF.

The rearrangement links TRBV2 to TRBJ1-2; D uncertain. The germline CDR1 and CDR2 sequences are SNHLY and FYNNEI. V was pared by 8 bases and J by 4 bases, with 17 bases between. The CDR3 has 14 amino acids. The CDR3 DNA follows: TGTGCCAGCCGATGGGAGGTGACGACCTATGGCTACACCTTC. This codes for CASRWEVTTYGYTF.

CDR3 bases: TGTGCCAGCAGTTTAGGGGGGGGCACTGAAGCTTTCTTT. This gives the protein CASSLGGGTEAFF. The chain uses TRBV27 and TRBJ1-1; TRBD1 might be the D (5 bases). Germline assignment: CDR1 MNHEY and CDR2 SMNVEV (reference sequence). V dropped 2 bases and J dropped 4 bases, with 8 bases sitting between them. The CDR3 is 13 residues long.

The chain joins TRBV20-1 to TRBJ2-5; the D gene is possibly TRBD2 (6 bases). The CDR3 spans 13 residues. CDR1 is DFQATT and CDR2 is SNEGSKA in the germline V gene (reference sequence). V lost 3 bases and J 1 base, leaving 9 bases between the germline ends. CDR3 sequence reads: CSASGAGQETQYF. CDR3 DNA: TGCAGTGCTAGTGGAGCGGGCCAAGAGACCCAGTACTTC.

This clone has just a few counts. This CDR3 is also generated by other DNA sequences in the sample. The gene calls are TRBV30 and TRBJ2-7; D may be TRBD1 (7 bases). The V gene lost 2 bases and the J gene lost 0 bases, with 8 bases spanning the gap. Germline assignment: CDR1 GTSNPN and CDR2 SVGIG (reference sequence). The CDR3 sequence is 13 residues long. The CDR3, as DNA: TGTGCCTGGAGTCAGGGGGGCTCCTACGAGCAGTACTTC. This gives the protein CAWSQGGSYEQYF. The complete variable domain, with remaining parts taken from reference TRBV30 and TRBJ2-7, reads SQTIHQWPATLVQPVGSPLSLECTVEGTSNPNLYWYRQAAGRGLQLLFYSVGIGQISSEVPQNLSASRPQDRQFILSSKKLLLSDSGFYLCAWSQGGSYEQYFGPGTRLTVT.

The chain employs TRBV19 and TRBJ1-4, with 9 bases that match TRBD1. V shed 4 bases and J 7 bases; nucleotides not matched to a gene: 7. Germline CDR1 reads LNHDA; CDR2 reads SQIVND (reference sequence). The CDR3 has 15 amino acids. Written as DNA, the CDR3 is TGTGCCAGTAGTACGGGGACAGGGAAAGGTGAAAAACTGTTTTTT. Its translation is CASSTGTGKGEKLFF. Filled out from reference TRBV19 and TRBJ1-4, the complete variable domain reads DGGITQSPKYLFRKEGQNVTLSCEQNLNHDAMYWYRQDPGQGLRLIYYSQIVNDFQKGDIAEGYSVSREKKESFPLTVTSAQKNPTAFYLCASSTGTGKGEKLFFGSGTQLSVL.

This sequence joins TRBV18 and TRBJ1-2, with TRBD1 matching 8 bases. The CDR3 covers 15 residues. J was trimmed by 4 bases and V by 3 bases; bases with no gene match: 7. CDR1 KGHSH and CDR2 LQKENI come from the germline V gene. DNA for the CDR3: TGTGCCAGCTCACCCCCAGGGGGCCCCATCTATGGCTACACCTTC. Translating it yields CASSPPGGPIYGYTF.

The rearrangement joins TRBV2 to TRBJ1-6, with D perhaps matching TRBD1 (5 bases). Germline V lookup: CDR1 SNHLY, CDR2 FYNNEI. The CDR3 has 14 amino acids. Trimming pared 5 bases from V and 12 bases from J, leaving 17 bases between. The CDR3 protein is CASSLQPSGGPLHF. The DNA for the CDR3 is TGTGCCAGCAGTTTACAGCCGTCCGGGGGACCCCTCCACTTT. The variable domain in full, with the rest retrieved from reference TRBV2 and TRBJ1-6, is EPEVTQTPSHQVTQMGQEVILRCVPISNHLYFYWYRQILGQKVEFLVSFYNNEISEKSEIFDDQFSVERPDGSNFTLKIRSTKLEDSAMYFCASSLQPSGGPLHFGNGTRLTVT.

The CDR3 is CASTYRGATYNEQFF. In nucleotides, the CDR3 is TGTGCCAGTACTTACCGGGGGGCTACCTACAATGAGCAGTTCTTC. J is TRBJ2-1 and V is TRBV27; D is perhaps TRBD2 (7 bases). V was pared by 9 bases and J by 2 bases, with 17 bases between. CDR1 is MNHEY, CDR2 SMNVEV, per germline (reference sequence). CDR3 length equals 15 residues.

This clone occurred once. CDR3: CASSLQYLYEQYF. Here the CDR3 DNA reads TGTGCCAGCAGTTTACAGTACCTCTACGAGCAGTACTTC. V and J are TRBV12-3 or TRBV12-4 and TRBJ2-7; D call uncertain. V lost 2 bases, J lost 3 bases, and 8 bases lay in between. The CDR3 runs to 13 residues.

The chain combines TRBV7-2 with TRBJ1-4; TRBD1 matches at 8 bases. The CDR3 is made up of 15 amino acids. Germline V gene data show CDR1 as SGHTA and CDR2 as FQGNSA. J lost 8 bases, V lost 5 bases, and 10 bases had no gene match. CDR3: CASSKPQGGVEKLFF. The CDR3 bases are TGTGCCAGCAGCAAACCACAGGGGGGAGTAGAAAAACTGTTTTTT.

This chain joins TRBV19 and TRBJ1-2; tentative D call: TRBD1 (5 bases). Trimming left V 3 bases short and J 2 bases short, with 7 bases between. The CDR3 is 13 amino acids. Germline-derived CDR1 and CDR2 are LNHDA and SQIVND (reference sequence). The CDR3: CASSISGNYGYTF. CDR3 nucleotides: TGTGCCAGTAGTATCTCAGGGAACTATGGCTACACCTTC.

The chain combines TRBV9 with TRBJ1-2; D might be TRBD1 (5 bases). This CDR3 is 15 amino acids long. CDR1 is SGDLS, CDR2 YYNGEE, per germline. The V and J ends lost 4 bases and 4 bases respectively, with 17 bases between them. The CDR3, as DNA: TGTGCCAGCAGCCCCAACGAAGGGGTTCCCTATGGCTACACCTTC. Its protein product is CASSPNEGVPYGYTF.

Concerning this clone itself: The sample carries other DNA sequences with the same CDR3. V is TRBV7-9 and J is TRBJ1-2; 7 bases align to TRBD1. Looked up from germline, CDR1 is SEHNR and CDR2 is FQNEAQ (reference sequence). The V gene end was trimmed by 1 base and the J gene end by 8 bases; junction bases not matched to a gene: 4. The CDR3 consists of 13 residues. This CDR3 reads CASSLEGATGYTF. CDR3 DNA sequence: TGTGCCAGCAGCTTAGAGGGGGCAACCGGCTACACCTTC.

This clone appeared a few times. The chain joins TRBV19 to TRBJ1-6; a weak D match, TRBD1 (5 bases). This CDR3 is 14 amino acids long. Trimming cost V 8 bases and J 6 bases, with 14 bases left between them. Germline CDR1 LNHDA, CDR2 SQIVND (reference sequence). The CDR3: CASGGEVSNSPLHF. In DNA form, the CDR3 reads TGTGCCAGTGGAGGGGAGGTTTCTAATTCACCCCTCCACTTT.